Listed here are 30 T cell receptor beta chains from one sample, sequenced in a study of CD4 T cells in relation to SARS-CoV-2 and coronaviruses. Produced via immunoSEQ multiplex PCR; TCRdb's table is partial and in-frame only. The repertoire holds about 22,000 clones, with around 77% as singletons. The unexposed donors gave CD4+ T cells in 2011-2018, prior to COVID-19. After approximately 10 days of culture, CD4+ T cells were isolated. Antigens for these TCRs are unknown. The specimen was CD4+ T cells from PBMCs, cultured in vitro. The receptors stem from a human donor in good health.

The V gene is TRBV12-3 or TRBV12-4, the J gene TRBJ2-7; 7 bases are a match to TRBD2. The CDR3 consists of 13 residues. Trimming at V came to 9 bases and at J to 0 bases, leaving 5 bases not matched to a gene. CDR3 DNA: TGTGCCAGTATGACTAGCAGCTCCTACGAGCAGTACTTC. The encoded protein is CASMTSSSYEQYF.

The chain uses TRBV27 and TRBJ1-1; 10 bases align to TRBD1. CDR3 length equals 16 residues. Germline CDR1 MNHEY, CDR2 SMNVEV (reference sequence). J lost 4 bases, V lost 5 bases, and 10 bases had no gene match. The CDR3 loop reads CASSQGTGVPLTEAFF. CDR3 nucleotide sequence: TGTGCCAGCAGTCAAGGGACAGGGGTCCCCCTCACTGAAGCTTTCTTT.

Turning to this clone: Germline and junction disagree at one end, which may indicate a read error. V usage is TRBV5-6 and J usage is TRBJ2-1; a weak D match, TRBD1 (5 bases). This CDR3 has 11 amino acids. The germline V gene has CDR1 SGHDT and CDR2 YYEEEE. The CDR3 DNA sequence: TGTGCCAGCAGCTTGCAAGGGGCGCCGGTCTTC. Amino acid sequence: CASSLQGAPVF.

Remarks on this clone: Other nucleotide sequences in the sample specify the same CDR3. The V call is TRBV19, the J call TRBJ1-1, with TRBD1 as a possible D gene (5 bases). Trimming removed 3 bases at V and 5 bases at J, with 13 bases between. The CDR3 spans 14 residues. The germline gives CDR1 LNHDA, CDR2 SQIVND (reference sequence). CDR3 coding DNA: TGTGCCAGTAGTATTGGAACAGGTCGGACTGAAGCTTTCTTT. Its translation: CASSIGTGRTEAFF.

In this sample, this clone turned up a few times. This rearrangement joins TRBV5-1 to TRBJ1-5; 7 bases fit TRBD1. From germline, CDR1 is SGHRS and CDR2 YFSETQ. The CDR3 runs 15 residues. V shed 4 bases, J shed 7 bases, and the junction held 11 bases outside the gene matches. The CDR3 DNA follows: TGCGCCAGCAGCCAAGGACAGGAGAAGGGGCAGCCCCAGCATTTT. It translates to CASSQGQEKGQPQHF.

This chain connects TRBV6-6 to TRBJ1-2; D is perhaps TRBD1 (6 bases). V gave up 5 bases and J gave up 8 bases, with 18 bases separating them. The CDR3 extends over 14 amino acids. CDR1 MNHNY and CDR2 SVGAGI come from the germline V gene (reference sequence). The CDR3 sequence is CASSAETGSQGYTF. CDR3 nucleotides: TGTGCCAGCAGTGCAGAAACAGGGAGTCAGGGCTACACCTTC.

The chain couples TRBV19 to TRBJ1-2; 7 bases are shared with TRBD1. Germline V gene lookup returns CDR1 LNHDA and CDR2 SQIVND (reference sequence). The CDR3 length is 15 residues. V dropped 4 bases and J dropped 2; count of bases not matched to a gene: 7. This chain's CDR3 is CASSTLQGRNYGYTF. In nucleotides, the CDR3 is TGTGCCAGTAGTACCCTACAGGGGCGAAACTATGGCTACACCTTC.

The chain has TRBV9 and TRBJ2-3, with 11 bases identical to TRBD2. Germline V gene sequence: CDR1 SGDLS, CDR2 YYNGEE. Trimming cost V 0 bases and J 3 bases; bases outside gene matches: 6. The CDR3 is made up of 17 amino acids. This CDR3 reads CASSVGLAGGETDTQYF. CDR3 sequence (DNA): TGTGCCAGCAGCGTAGGCCTAGCGGGAGGAGAAACAGATACGCAGTATTTT.

This clone was observed once. The chain employs TRBV21-1 and TRBJ2-1; the table calls TRBD2, which could not be checked here. TRBV21-1 is deemed a pseudogene. CDR3 length: 14 amino acids. The DNA for the CDR3 is TGTGCCAGCAGCAACGAATCGGGGTGGAATGAGCAGTTCTTC. Amino acid sequence: CASSNESGWNEQFF.

This rearrangement joins TRBV19 to TRBJ2-7; 11 bases map to TRBD1. The V gene's germline CDR1 is LNHDA and CDR2 SQIVND (reference sequence). V dropped 10 bases and J dropped 6; count of bases not matched to a gene: 11. The CDR3 contains 14 residues. The CDR3: CATQPGQGALEQYF. The CDR3 DNA reads as TGTGCCACCCAGCCTGGACAGGGGGCTCTCGAGCAGTACTTC.

The rearrangement links TRBV5-6 to TRBJ2-7, with D uncertain. The V and J ends lost 1 base and 5 bases respectively, with 4 bases between them. Germline V gene sequence: CDR1 SGHDT, CDR2 YYEEEE. CDR3 size: 11 residues. CDR3 in amino acids: CASSLWHEQYF. As DNA, the CDR3 is TGTGCCAGCAGCTTGTGGCACGAGCAGTACTTC.

The chain links TRBV2 to TRBJ2-5; D is possibly TRBD1 (5 bases). Looked up from germline, CDR1 is SNHLY and CDR2 is FYNNEI. The ends were cut back, 6 bases at V and 5 bases at J, with 10 bases in the middle. The CDR3 runs to 12 residues. CDR3 DNA sequence: TGTGCCAGCAGAGCCGCAGGGGAGACCCAGTACTTC. Amino acid sequence: CASRAAGETQYF.

V is TRBV12-5 and J is TRBJ1-6; a weak D match, TRBD1 (5 bases). The germline gives CDR1 LGHNT, CDR2 FRNRAP. V shed 0 bases and J shed 6 bases, with 21 bases lying between them. The CDR3 has 19 residues. The CDR3 protein is CASGLVLGGTAFRNSPLHF. The CDR3 DNA follows: TGTGCTAGTGGTTTGGTACTTGGTGGGACGGCGTTCCGTAATTCACCCCTCCACTTT.

V usage is TRBV7-2 and J usage is TRBJ2-1; D may be TRBD2 (6 bases). CDR3 size: 16 residues. The germline V gene encodes CDR1 SGHTA and CDR2 FQGNSA. V was cut by 2 bases and J by 2 bases, with 13 bases left in between. CDR3 loop: CASSLRGGGTYNEQFF. In DNA form, the CDR3 reads TGTGCCAGCAGCTTAAGGGGCGGAGGGACCTACAATGAGCAGTTCTTC.

This chain joins TRBV10-3 and TRBJ2-3, with D possibly matching TRBD1 (5 bases). CDR1 is ENHRY, CDR2 SYGVKD, per germline. The CDR3 contains 12 residues. Deletions cut 4 bases from V and 7 bases from J, with 9 bases between. CDR3 sequence (DNA): TGTGCCATCAGTGTTACAGGTTATACGCAGTATTTT. This translates into CAISVTGYTQYF.

This clone was detected only a few times. The rearrangement links TRBV13 to TRBJ2-7; 9 positions agree with TRBD1. The germline V gene has CDR1 PRHDT and CDR2 FYEKMQ (reference sequence). The V and J ends lost 5 bases and 2 bases, in that order; junction bases with no gene match: 4. This CDR3 is 14 amino acids long. This chain's CDR3 is CASSRQGVTYEQYF. The DNA for the CDR3 is TGTGCCAGCAGCAGACAGGGGGTGACCTACGAGCAGTACTTC.

The V and J genes are TRBV5-1 and TRBJ1-2; 10 nucleotides match TRBD1. Losses at the gene ends were 2 bases for V and 5 bases for J; bases not matched to a gene: 6. Germline CDR1 reads SGHRS; CDR2 reads YFSETQ. The CDR3 covers 15 residues. The CDR3 here is CASSFQDRGLYGYTF. The CDR3 DNA follows: TGCGCCAGCAGCTTTCAAGACAGGGGGCTTTATGGCTACACCTTC.

The CDR3 DNA follows: TGCGCCAGCAGCCAAGAAAACAGGAACTATGGCTACACCTTC. It specifies CASSQENRNYGYTF. The V gene is TRBV4-1, the J gene TRBJ1-2, with D perhaps TRBD1 (5 bases). V lost 0 bases and J 2 bases, leaving 7 bases between the germline ends. The CDR3 has 14 amino acids. Germline loops: CDR1 MGHRA, CDR2 YSYEKL.

The chain uses TRBV3-1 (or the pseudogene TRBV3-2) and TRBJ2-3, with no clear D. The length of the CDR3 is 16 residues. The germline V gene has CDR1 LGHDT and CDR2 YNNKEL (reference sequence). Trimming cost V 0 bases and J 2 bases, with 12 bases left between them. CDR3 DNA: TGTGCCAGCAGCCAAGATGCCTGGCAGGACACAGATACGCAGTATTTT. Its translation: CASSQDAWQDTDTQYF.

The chain is built from TRBV20-1 and TRBJ1-1; no clear D. V was cut by 6 bases and J by 5 bases, with 7 bases left in between. Germline-derived CDR1 and CDR2 are DFQATT and SNEGSKA (reference sequence). CDR3 size: 10 residues. The CDR3 is CSAAATEAFF. The DNA of the CDR3 is TGCAGTGCCGCCGCTACTGAAGCTTTCTTT.

The chain carries TRBV7-2 and TRBJ1-3; weak D call: TRBD1 (5 bases). The CDR3 is made up of 15 amino acids. V lost 0 bases and J lost 2, with 8 bases in between. Germline V gives CDR1 SGHTA, CDR2 FQGNSA. The DNA for the CDR3 is TGTGCCAGCAGCTTAGCCTTGGGGCCTGGAAACACCATATATTTT. It specifies CASSLALGPGNTIYF.

The chain joins TRBV6-4 to TRBJ2-6, with 7 bases lining up with TRBD1. Germline lookup yields CDR1 MRHNA and CDR2 SNTAGT. After removal of 5 bases from V and 0 bases from J, the junction contained 4 bases not matched to a gene. The CDR3 runs to 16 residues. The CDR3 DNA is TGTGCCAGCAGTAGGGACAGCTCCTCTGGGGCCAACGTCCTGACTTTC. It specifies CASSRDSSSGANVLTF.

This clone showed up just once. The chain uses TRBV30 and TRBJ2-5, with D tentatively TRBD1 or TRBD2 (5 bases each). V was pared by 2 bases and J by 5 bases, with 18 bases between. This CDR3 comprises 15 residues. Germline V gene sequence: CDR1 GTSNPN, CDR2 SVGIG (reference sequence). This chain's CDR3 is CAWSPPGTFSETQYF. The CDR3 region has the DNA TGTGCCTGGAGTCCCCCCGGGACCTTTTCGGAGACCCAGTACTTC.

The chain joins TRBV13 to TRBJ1-5, with 10 bases aligning to TRBD1. CDR1 PRHDT and CDR2 FYEKMQ come from the germline V gene (reference sequence). CDR3 size: 16 residues. With V trimmed by 5 bases and J by 4 bases, 8 bases remained unmatched. This chain's CDR3 is CASSTYGTGDNQPQHF. In DNA, the CDR3 is TGTGCCAGCAGCACTTACGGGACAGGGGATAATCAGCCCCAGCATTTT.

The J gene is TRBJ2-1, the V gene TRBV20-1; D unresolved. Germline V gene lookup returns CDR1 DFQATT and CDR2 SNEGSKA (reference sequence). This CDR3 contains 15 residues. Trimming shortened V by 3 bases and J by 4 bases, and 16 bases separated the two germline ends. The CDR3 coding sequence is TGCAGTGCTAGTCAGGCGGAGAGACCGTACAATGAGCAGTTCTTC. Translated: CSASQAERPYNEQFF.

The chain combines TRBV18 with TRBJ1-4; D possibly corresponds to TRBD1 (6 bases). Germline CDR1 reads KGHSH; CDR2 reads LQKENI. The CDR3 covers 15 residues. The V gene lost 0 bases and the J gene lost 7 bases, with 12 bases spanning the gap. The CDR3 region is CASSPPAGVGEKLFF. For the CDR3, the DNA is TGTGCCAGCTCACCACCGGCAGGGGTGGGTGAAAAACTGTTTTTT.

This clone appeared a single time. This chain links TRBV11-1 with TRBJ2-3; no definite D call. This CDR3 comprises 15 residues. Germline values: CDR1 SGHAT, CDR2 FQDESV (reference sequence). The V gene lost 0 bases and the J gene lost 2 bases, with 9 bases spanning the gap. CDR3 DNA: TGTGCCAGCAGCTTAGCAGGTGGACCCACAGATACGCAGTATTTT. Translated, it gives CASSLAGGPTDTQYF.

The chain links TRBV7-9 to TRBJ1-4; TRBD1 is a possible D gene (6 bases). V was cut by 2 bases and J by 7 bases, with 14 bases left in between. CDR3 length equals 15 residues. Germline V gene data show CDR1 as SEHNR and CDR2 as FQNEAQ (reference sequence). CDR3 nucleotides: TGTGCCAGCAGCTTACGCCGGGGGGCCCTTGAAAAACTGTTTTTT. It encodes CASSLRRGALEKLFF.

V and J are TRBV12-5 and TRBJ1-5, with a tentative D call TRBD1 (5 bases). The V gene's germline CDR1 is LGHNT and CDR2 FRNRAP. Trimming took off 4 bases at V and 1 base at J, with 14 bases between the two ends. The CDR3 spans 16 residues. The DNA of the CDR3 is TGTGCTAGTGGTTGGCAGGGAGTGAGCAGCAATCAGCCCCAGCATTTT. The encoded protein is CASGWQGVSSNQPQHF.

The chain recombines TRBV6-1 with TRBJ2-1; the D gene is possibly TRBD2 (6 bases). Germline CDR1 is MNHNS and CDR2 is SASEGT. The CDR3 is 19 residues long. Trimming shortened V by 2 bases and J by 2 bases, and 22 bases separated the two germline ends. The CDR3 spells CASSEQTFYLATTYNEQFF. As DNA, the CDR3 is TGTGCCAGCAGTGAACAAACCTTTTATCTAGCGACGACCTACAATGAGCAGTTCTTC.